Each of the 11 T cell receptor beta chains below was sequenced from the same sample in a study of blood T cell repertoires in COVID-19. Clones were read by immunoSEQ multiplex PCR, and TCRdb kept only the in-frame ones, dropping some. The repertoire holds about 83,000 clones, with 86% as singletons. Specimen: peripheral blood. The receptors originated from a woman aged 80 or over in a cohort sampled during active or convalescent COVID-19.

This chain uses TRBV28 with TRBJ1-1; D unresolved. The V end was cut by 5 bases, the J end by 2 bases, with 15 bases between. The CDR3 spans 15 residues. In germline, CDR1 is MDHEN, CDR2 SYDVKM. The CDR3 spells CASSRVWRVNTEAFF. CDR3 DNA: TGTGCCAGCAGTCGCGTGTGGAGGGTTAACACTGAAGCTTTCTTT.

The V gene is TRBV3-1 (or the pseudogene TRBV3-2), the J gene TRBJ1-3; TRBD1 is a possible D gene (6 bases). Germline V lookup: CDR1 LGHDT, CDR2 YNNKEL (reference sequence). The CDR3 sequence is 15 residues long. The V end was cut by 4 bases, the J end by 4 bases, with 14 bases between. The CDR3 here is CASSPRGSSGNTIYF. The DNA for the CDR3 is TGTGCCAGCAGCCCAAGGGGGTCTTCGGGAAACACCATATATTTT.

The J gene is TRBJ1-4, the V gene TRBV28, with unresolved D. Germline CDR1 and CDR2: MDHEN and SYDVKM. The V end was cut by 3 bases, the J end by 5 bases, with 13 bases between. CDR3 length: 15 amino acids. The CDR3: CASSFPAGKNEKLFF. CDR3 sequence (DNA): TGTGCCAGCAGTTTCCCCGCGGGCAAGAATGAAAAACTGTTTTTT. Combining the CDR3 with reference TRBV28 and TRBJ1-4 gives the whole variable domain DVKVTQSSRYLVKRTGEKVFLECVQDMDHENMFWYRQDPGLGLRLIYFSYDVKMKEKGDIPEGYSVSREKKERFSLILESASTNQTSMYLCASSFPAGKNEKLFFGSGTQLSVL.

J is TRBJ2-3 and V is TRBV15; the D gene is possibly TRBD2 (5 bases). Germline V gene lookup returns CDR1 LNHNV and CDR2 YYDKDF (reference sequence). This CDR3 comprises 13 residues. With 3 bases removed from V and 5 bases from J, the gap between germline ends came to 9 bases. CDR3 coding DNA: TGTGCCACCAGCAGGGACCGGGAAGATACGCAGTATTTT. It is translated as CATSRDREDTQYF.

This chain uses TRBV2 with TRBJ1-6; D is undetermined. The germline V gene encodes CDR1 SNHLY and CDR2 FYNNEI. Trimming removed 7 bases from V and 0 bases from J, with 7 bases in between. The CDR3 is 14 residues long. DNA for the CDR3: TGTGCCAGCATGAGAGACTCCTATAATTCACCCCTCCACTTT. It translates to CASMRDSYNSPLHF.

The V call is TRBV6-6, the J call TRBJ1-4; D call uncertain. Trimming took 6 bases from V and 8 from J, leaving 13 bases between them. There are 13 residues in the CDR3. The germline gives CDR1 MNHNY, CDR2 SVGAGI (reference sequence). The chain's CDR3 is CASSPAGGEKLFF. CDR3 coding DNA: TGTGCCAGCAGCCCCGCCGGCGGGGAAAAACTGTTTTTT.

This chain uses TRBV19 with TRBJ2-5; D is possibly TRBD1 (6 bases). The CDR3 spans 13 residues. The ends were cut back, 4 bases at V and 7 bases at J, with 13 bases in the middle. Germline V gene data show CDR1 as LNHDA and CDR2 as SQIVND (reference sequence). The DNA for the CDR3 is TGTGCCAGTAGTACGACAGGCACTTGGACCCAGTACTTC. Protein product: CASSTTGTWTQYF.

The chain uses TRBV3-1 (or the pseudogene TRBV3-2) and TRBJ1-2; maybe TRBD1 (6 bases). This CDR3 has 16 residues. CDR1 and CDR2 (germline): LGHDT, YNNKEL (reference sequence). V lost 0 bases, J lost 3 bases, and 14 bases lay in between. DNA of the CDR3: TGTGCCAGCAGCCAAGAATTCGGGGGGCCTGACTATGGCTACACCTTC. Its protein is CASSQEFGGPDYGYTF.

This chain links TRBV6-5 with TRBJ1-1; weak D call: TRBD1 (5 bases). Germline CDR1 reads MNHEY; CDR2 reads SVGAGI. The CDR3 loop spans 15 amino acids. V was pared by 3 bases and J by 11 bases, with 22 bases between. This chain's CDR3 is CASSYRDLGGRYAFF. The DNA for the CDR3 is TGTGCCAGCAGTTATCGGGATTTGGGGGGTCGATACGCTTTCTTT.

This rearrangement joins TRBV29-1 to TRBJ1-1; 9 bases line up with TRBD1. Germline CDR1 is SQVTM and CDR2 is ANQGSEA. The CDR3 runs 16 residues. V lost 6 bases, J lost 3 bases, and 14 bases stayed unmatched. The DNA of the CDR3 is TGCAGCGTGCGAAGGGGGACAGGGCTTGGAGACACTGAAGCTTTCTTT. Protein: CSVRRGTGLGDTEAFF.

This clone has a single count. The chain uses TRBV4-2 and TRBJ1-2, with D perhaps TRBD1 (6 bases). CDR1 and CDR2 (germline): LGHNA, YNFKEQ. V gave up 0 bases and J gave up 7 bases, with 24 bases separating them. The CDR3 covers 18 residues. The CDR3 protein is CASSQDTSQGSGLIGYTF. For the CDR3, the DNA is TGTGCCAGCAGCCAAGACACATCACAGGGAAGTGGATTGATTGGCTACACCTTC.